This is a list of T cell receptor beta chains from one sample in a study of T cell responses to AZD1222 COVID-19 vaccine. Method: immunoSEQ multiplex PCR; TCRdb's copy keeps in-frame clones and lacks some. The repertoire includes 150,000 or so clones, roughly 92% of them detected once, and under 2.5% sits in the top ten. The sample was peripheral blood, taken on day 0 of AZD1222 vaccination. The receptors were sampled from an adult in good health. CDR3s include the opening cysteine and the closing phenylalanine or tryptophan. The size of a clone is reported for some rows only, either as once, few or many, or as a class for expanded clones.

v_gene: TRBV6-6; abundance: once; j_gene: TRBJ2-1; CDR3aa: CASSITGGTLNEQFF
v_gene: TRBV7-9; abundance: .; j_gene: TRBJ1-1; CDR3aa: CASSPRGGQGVSTSTEAFF
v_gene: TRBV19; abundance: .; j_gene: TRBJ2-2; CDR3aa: CASSISTGYTGELFF
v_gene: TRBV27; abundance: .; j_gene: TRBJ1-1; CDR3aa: CASSSAQGDTEAFF
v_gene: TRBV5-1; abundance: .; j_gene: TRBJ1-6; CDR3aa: CASALQGQNSPLHF
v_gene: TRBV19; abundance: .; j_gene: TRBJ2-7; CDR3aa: CASTQPGTSGGEQYF
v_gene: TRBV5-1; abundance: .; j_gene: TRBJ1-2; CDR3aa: CASSLGDRTYTF
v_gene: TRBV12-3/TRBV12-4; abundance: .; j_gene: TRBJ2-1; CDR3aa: CASTNGLYNEQFF
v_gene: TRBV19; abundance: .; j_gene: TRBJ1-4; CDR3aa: CASSNQRMGLEKLFF
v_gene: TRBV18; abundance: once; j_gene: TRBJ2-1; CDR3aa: CASSGLKYSEQFF
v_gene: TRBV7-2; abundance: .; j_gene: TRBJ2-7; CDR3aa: CASSLVDRDSTSYEQYF
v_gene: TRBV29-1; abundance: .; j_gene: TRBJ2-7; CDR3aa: CSVEGDGGEQYF
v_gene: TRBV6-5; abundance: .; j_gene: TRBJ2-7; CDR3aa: CASPYSGGTYEQYF
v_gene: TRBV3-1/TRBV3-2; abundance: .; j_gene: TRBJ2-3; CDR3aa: CASSQELAGPGTDTQYF
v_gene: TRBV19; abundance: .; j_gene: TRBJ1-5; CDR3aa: CASSIGQGAGQPQHF
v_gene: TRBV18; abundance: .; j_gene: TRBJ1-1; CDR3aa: CASSPLSTNRDTEAFF
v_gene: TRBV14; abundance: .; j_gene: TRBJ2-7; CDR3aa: CASSRAPGLAGGYEQYF
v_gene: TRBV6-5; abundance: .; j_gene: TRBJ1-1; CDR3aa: CASRGTNTEAFF
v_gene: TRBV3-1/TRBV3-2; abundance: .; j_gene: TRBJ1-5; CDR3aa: CASSLGTGGDQPQHF
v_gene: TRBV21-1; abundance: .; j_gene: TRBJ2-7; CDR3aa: CASSEEATGFYEQYF
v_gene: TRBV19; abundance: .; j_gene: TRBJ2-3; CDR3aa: CASKYRGITDTQYF
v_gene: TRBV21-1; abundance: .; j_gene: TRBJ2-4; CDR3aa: CASSKGGTGTKNIQYF
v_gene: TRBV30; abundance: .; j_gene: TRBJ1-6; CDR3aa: CAWSRADSPLHF
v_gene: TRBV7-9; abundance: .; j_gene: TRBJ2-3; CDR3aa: CASSSTSSTTSGSFTF
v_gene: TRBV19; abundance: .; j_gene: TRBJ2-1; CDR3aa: CASSLWGGPFNEQFF
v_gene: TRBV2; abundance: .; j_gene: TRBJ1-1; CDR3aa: CASREQGAEAFF
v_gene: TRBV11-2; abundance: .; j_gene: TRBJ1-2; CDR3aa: CASSLEIGILDYGYTF
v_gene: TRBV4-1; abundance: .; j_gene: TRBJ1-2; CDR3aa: CASSQEFKGQGGFYGYTF
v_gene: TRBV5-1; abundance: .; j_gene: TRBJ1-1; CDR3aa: CASSSNTANTEAFF
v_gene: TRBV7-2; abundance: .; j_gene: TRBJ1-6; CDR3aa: CASSLKTAGRSSYNSPLHF
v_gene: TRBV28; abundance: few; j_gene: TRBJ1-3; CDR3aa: CASRGVSGQSGNTIYF
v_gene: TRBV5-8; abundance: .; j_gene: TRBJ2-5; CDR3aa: CASSWGHQETQYF
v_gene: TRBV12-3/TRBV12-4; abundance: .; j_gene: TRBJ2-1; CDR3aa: CASSGQDRNEQFF
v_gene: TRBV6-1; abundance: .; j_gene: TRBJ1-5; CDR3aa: CASSEVSNQPQHF
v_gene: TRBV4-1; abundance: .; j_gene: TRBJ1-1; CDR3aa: CASWRGTEAFF
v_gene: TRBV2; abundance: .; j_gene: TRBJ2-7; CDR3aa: CASTPGQGIYEQYF
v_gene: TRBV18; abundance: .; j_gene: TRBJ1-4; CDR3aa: CASSPQETNEKLFF
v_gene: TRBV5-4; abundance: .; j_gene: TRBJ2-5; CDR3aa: CASSPVATSGRWETQYF